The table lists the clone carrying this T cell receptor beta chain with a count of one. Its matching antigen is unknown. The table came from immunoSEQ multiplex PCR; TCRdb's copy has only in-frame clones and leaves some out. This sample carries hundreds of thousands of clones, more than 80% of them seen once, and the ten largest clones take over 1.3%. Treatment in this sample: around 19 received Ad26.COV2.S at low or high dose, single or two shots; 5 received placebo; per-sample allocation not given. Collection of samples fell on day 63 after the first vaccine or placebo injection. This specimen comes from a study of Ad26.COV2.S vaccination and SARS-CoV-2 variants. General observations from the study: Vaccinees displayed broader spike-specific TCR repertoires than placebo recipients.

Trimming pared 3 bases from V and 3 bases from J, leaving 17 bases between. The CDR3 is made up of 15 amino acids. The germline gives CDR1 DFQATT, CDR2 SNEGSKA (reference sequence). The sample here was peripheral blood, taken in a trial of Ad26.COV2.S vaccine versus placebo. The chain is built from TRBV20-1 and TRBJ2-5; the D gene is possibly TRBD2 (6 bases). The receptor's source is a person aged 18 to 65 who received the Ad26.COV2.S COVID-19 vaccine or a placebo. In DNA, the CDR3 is TGCAGTGCTAGTAGTACGCGGGATAAAAAAGAGACCCAGTACTTC. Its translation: CSASSTRDKKETQYF.